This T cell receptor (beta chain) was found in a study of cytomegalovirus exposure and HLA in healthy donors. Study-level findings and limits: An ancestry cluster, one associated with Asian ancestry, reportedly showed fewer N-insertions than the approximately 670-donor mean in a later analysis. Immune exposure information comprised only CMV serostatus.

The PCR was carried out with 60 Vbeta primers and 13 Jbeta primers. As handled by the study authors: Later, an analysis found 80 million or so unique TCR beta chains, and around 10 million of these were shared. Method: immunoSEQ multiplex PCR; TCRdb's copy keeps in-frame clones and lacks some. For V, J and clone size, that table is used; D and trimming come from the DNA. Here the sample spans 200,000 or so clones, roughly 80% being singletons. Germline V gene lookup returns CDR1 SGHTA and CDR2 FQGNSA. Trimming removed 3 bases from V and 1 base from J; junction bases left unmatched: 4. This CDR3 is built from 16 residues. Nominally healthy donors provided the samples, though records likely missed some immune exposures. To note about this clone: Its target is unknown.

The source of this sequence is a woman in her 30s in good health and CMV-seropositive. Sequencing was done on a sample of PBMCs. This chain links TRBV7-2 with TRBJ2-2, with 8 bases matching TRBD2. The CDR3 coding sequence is TGTGCCAGCAGCTTCATAGCGGGGAGGAACACCGGGGAGCTGTTTTTT. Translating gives CASSFIAGRNTGELFF.